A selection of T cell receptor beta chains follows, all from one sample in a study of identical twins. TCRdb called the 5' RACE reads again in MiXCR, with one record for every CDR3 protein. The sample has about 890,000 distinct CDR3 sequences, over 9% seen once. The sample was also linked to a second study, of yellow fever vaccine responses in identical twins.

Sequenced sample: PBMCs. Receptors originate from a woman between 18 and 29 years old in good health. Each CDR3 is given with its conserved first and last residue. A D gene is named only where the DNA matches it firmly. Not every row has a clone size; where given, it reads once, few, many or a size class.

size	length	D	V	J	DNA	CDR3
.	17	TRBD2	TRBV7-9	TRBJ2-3	TGTGCCAGCAGCCCGTACATGGCTAGCGGGGGGACAGATACGCAGTATTTT	CASSPYMASGGTDTQYF
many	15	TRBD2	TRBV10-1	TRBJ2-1	TGCGCCAGCAGTAGGGGAACTAGCGGGAAGGATGAGCAGTTCTTC	CASSRGTSGKDEQFF
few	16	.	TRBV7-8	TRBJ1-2	TGTGCCAGCAGCTTAACTAGGGTTGCCCTTATGAATGGCTACACCTTC	CASSLTRVALMNGYTF
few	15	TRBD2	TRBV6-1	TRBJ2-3	TGTGCCAGCAGTGCTTCTAGCGGGGAAGGGGATACGCAGTATTTT	CASSASSGEGDTQYF
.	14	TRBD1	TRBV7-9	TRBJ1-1	TGTGCCAGCAGCCACATAGGGGGCAACACTGAAGCTTTCTTT	CASSHIGGNTEAFF
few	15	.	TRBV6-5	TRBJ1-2	TGTGCCAGCAGTTACCCTGGGAGGGTCGACTATGGCTACACCTTC	CASSYPGRVDYGYTF
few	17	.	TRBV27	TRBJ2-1	TGTGCCAGCAGTTTCTTCGATTCCCCCGCTTCCTACAATGAGCAGTTCTTC	CASSFFDSPASYNEQFF
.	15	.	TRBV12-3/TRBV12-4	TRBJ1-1	TGTGCCAGCAGTTCTCGAGGGATCCCTGGCACTGAAGCTTTCTTT	CASSSRGIPGTEAFF
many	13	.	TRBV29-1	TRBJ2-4	TGCAGCGCTCGGAGGCAGGACAAAAACATTCAGTACTTC	CSARRQDKNIQYF
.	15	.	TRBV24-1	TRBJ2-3	TGTGCCACCCCCAATCGGACAGTAAGCACAGATACGCAGTATTTT	CATPNRTVSTDTQYF
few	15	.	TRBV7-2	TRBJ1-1	TGTGCCAGCAGCTTAGTCAGCCAACTGAACACTGAAGCTTTCTTT	CASSLVSQLNTEAFF
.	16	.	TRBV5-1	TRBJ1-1	TGCGCCAGCAGCTTGGATCCAGGTCCGGGGAACACTGAAGCTTTCTTT	CASSLDPGPGNTEAFF
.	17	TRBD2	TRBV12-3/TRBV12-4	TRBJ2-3	TGTGCCAGCACCATATACCGACTAGCGGGGCCCACAGATACGCAGTATTTT	CASTIYRLAGPTDTQYF
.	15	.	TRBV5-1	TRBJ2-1	TGCGCCAGCAAGATTACAGGGAACTCCTACAATGAGCAGTTCTTC	CASKITGNSYNEQFF
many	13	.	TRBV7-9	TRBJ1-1	TGTGCCAGCAGCCATGGGACATCTCCTGAAGCTTTCTTT	CASSHGTSPEAFF
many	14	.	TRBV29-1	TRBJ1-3	TGCAGCGTTCAACCTCAGGGCCCCAGAAACACCATATATTTT	CSVQPQGPRNTIYF
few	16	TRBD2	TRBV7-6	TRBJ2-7	TGTGCCAGCAGCGAAGGGGTCGCTAGCGGCAACTACGAGCAGTACTTC	CASSEGVASGNYEQYF
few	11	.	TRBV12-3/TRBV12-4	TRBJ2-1	TGTGCCAGCAGTCCTTCGTTCGAGCAGTTCTTC	CASSPSFEQFF
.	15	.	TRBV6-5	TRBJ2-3	TGTGCCAGCAGTTCCCCACGGGAGTATGGGGATACGCAGTATTTT	CASSSPREYGDTQYF
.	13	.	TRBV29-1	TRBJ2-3	TGCAGCGCGGGAGAGAGGTACACAGATACGCAGTATTTT	CSAGERYTDTQYF
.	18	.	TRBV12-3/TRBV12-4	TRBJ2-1	TGTGCCTGCTGTTTATCCCCGCCTCCGCGCCCCCTCTACAATGAGCAGTTCTTC	CACCLSPPPRPLYNEQFF
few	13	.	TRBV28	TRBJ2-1	TGTGCCAGCAGTTTATGGACACACAATGAGCAGTTCTTC	CASSLWTHNEQFF
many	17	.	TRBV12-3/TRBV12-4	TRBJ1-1	TGTGCCAGCAGTCCCCACGACCCTGGGGTGGGGAACACTGAAGCTTTCTTT	CASSPHDPGVGNTEAFF
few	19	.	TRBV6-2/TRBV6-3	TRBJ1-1	TGTGCCAGCAGTTACTCGAGCCATGACAGCTCCGTCAGGAACACTGAAGCTTTCTTT	CASSYSSHDSSVRNTEAFF
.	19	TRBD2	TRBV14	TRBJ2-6	TGTGCCAGCAGCTCCCCGATAGCGGGACCGTACTCTGGGGCCAACGTCCTGACTTTC	CASSSPIAGPYSGANVLTF
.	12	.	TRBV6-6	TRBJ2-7	TGTGCCAGCGGCAGAAGCTCCTACGAGCAGTACTTC	CASGRSSYEQYF
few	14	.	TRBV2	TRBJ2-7	TGTGCCAGCAGAGGAGGAGGGGGCGCTTACGAGCAGTACTTC	CASRGGGGAYEQYF
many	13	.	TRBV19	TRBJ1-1	TGTGCCAGTAGTATTGGTCAGAACACTGAAGCTTTCTTT	CASSIGQNTEAFF
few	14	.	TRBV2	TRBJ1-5	TGTGCCAGCAGTGAGTTGTATAGCAATCAGCCCCAGCATTTT	CASSELYSNQPQHF
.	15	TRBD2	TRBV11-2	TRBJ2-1	TGTGCCAGCAGCTTAAGCGGGAGTGTCATAAATGAGCAGTTCTTC	CASSLSGSVINEQFF
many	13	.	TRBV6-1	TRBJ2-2	TGTGCCAGCTTCAGGGTGAACACCGGGGAGCTGTTTTTT	CASFRVNTGELFF
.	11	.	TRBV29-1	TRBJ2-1	.	CSVVGSGSRIF
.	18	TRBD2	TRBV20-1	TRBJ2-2	TGCAGTGCTAGAGATGCACTAGCGGGGGGGCGCGTCACCGGGGAGCTGTTTTTT	CSARDALAGGRVTGELFF
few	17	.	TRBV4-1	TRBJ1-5	.	CASSQNVGPGGNQPQHF
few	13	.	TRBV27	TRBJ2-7	TGTGCCAGCAGCCCGAGCTTCGGACGGGAGCAGTACTTC	CASSPSFGREQYF
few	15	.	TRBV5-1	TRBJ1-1	TGCGCCAGCAGCCCTGGCCTTTCTATGAACACTGAAGCTTTCTTT	CASSPGLSMNTEAFF
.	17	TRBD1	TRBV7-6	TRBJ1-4	TGTGCCAGCAGCCCTACAGGGGGCAGGACTACTAATGAAAAACTGTTTTTT	CASSPTGGRTTNEKLFF
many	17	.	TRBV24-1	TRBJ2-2	TGTGCCACCAGTGATTTCCGCAGGGGAGTTAACACCGGGGAGCTGTTTTTT	CATSDFRRGVNTGELFF
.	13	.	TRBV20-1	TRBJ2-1	TGCAGTGCTAGAGCACCCCGGGGTAATGAGCAGTTCTTC	CSARAPRGNEQFF
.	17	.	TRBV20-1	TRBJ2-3	TGCAGTGCTAGCGAACCCTCCAAGCGGGCCTACACAGATACGCAGTATTTT	CSASEPSKRAYTDTQYF
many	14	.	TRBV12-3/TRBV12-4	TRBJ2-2	TGTGCCAGCAGTTTATTAGGGGACGCCGGGGAGCTGTTTTTT	CASSLLGDAGELFF
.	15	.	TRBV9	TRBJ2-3	TGTGCCAGCAGCGTAGTAAGGCAGGGCACAGATACGCAGTATTTT	CASSVVRQGTDTQYF
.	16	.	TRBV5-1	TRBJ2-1	TGCGCCAGCAGCTTAGCTACGACAGCCCCCTACAATGAGCAGTTCTTC	CASSLATTAPYNEQFF
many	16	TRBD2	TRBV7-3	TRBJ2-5	TGTGCCAGCAGCTCCGGACTAGCGGGAATACAAGAGACCCAGTACTTC	CASSSGLAGIQETQYF
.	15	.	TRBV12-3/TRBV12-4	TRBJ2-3	TGTGCCAGCAGTTTGGCCCGTCGTCCCACAGATACGCAGTATTTT	CASSLARRPTDTQYF
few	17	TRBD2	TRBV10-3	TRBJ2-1	TGTGCCATCAATACCGGGACTAGCGGGGGGGCGGGAAATGAGCAGTTCTTC	CAINTGTSGGAGNEQFF
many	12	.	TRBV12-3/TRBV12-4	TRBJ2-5	TGTGCCAGCACTCGACCCCAAGAGACCCAGTACTTC	CASTRPQETQYF
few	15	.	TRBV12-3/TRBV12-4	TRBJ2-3	TGTGCCAGCAGTTTTTGGGGGGCCTTCACAGATACGCAGTATTTT	CASSFWGAFTDTQYF